This TCR beta chain appears in the sequencing data of a study of blood T cell repertoires in COVID-19. Background on the study: Samples of COVID-19 (acute and convalescent) were obtained from the United States, Italy and Spain. PBMCs, B-cell-depleted T cells, or T cells provided the cDNA or gDNA that made up the material.

Original processing notes: Cell counts per sample came from amplifying reference gene primers. Libraries were prepared by immunoSEQ multiplex PCR; TCRdb keeps only in-frame clonotypes and omits some of them. V and J calls and clone size are those listed in that table; D and trimming were worked out from the DNA. The table has approximately 200,000 clones, 84% seen once; the top ten hold around 3%. Comment on this clone: An end of the junction does not agree with germline; a read error may underlie this.

This CDR3 spans 13 amino acids. Germline CDR1 reads MNHEY; CDR2 reads SVGAGI. This chain uses TRBV6-5 with TRBJ2-5, with 7 bases that match TRBD2. The material sequenced was peripheral blood. This sequence was found in a woman aged 25 to 45 who had recovered from COVID-19. This CDR3 reads CASTYGGSETQYF. CDR3 in DNA: TGTGCCAGCACTTACGGGGGGAGTGAGACCCAGTACTTC.